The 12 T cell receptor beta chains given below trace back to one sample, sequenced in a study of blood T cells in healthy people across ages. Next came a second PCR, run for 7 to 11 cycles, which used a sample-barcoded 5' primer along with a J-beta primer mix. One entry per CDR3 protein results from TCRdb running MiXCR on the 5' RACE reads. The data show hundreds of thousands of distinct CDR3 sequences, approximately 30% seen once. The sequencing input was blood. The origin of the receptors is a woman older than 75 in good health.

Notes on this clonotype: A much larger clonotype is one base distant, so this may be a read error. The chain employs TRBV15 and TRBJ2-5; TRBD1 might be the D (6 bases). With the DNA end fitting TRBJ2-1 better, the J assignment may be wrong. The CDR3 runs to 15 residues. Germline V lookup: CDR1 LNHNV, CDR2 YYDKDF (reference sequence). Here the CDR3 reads CATSRGGQREETQFF. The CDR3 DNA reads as TGTGCCACCAGCAGAGGGGGGCAGAGAGAAGAGACCCAGTTCTTC.

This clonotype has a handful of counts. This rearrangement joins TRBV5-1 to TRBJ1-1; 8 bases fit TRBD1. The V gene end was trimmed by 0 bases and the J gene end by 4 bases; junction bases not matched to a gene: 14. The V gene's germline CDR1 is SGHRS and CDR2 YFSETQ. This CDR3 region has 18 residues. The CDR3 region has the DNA TGCGCCAGCAGCTTGGGGGCCAGGGGGCGGTTGGTGGGCACTGAAGCTTTCTTT. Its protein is CASSLGARGRLVGTEAFF.

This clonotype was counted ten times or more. In DNA, the CDR3 is TGTGCCAGCAGTTATCGTGGGCTGGGGACAGATACGCAGTATTTT. Amino acids: CASSYRGLGTDTQYF. V is TRBV6-5 and J is TRBJ2-3; unclear D gene. V was shortened by 3 bases and J by 3 bases, with 13 bases between the two germline ends. The germline V gene encodes CDR1 MNHEY and CDR2 SVGAGI. This CDR3 has 15 amino acids.

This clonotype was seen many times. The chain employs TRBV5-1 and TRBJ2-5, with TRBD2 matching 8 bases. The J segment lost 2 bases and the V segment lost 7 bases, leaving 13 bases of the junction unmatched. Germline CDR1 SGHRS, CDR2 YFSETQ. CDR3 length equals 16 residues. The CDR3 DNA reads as TGCGCCAGCCGATCAGGGTCCGGGGGGGAACAAGAGACCCAGTACTTC. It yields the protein CASRSGSGGEQETQYF.

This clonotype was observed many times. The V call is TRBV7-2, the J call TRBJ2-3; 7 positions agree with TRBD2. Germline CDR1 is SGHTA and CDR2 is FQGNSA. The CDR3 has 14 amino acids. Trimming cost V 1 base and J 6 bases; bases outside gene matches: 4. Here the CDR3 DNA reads TGTGCCAGCAGCTTAGGACTAGCAGCGGATACGCAGTATTTT. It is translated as CASSLGLAADTQYF.

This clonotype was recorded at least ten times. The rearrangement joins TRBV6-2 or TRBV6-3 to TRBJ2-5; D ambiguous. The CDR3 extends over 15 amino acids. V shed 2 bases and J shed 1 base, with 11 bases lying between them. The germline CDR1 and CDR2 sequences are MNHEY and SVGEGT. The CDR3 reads CASSYGAAVQETQYF. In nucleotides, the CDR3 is TGTGCCAGCAGTTACGGTGCGGCAGTCCAAGAGACCCAGTACTTC.

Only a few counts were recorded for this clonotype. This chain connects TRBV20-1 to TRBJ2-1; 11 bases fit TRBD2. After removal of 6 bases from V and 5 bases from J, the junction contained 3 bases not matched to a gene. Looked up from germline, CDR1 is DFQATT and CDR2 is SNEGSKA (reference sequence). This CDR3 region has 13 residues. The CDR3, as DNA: TGCAGTGCACCGGGACTAGCGGACAATGAGCAGTTCTTC. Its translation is CSAPGLADNEQFF.

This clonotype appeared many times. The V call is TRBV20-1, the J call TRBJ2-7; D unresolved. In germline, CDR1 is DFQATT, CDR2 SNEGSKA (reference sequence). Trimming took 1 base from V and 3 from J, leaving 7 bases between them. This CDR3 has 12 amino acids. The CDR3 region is CSARGHLYEQYF. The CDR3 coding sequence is TGCAGTGCTAGAGGGCACCTCTACGAGCAGTACTTC.

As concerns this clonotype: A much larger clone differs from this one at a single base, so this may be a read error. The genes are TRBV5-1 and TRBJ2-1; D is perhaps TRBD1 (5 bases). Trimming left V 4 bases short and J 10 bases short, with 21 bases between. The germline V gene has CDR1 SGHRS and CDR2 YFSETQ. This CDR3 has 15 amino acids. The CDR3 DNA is TGCGCCAGCAGCGCGAACAGCGCGCTCCAGGGAGAGCAGTTCTTC. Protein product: CASSANSALQGEQFF. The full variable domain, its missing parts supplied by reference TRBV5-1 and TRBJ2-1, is KAGVTQTPRYLIKTRGQQVTLSCSPISGHRSVSWYQQTPGQGLQFLFEYFSETQRNKGNFPGRFSGRQFSNSRSEMNVSTLELGDSALYLCASSANSALQGEQFFGPGTRLTVL.

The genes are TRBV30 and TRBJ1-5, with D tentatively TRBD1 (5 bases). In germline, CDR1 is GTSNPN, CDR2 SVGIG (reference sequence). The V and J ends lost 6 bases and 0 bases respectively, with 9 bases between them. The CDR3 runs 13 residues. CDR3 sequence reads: CACTGNSNQPQHF. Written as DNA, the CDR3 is TGTGCCTGTACAGGTAATAGCAATCAGCCCCAGCATTTT.

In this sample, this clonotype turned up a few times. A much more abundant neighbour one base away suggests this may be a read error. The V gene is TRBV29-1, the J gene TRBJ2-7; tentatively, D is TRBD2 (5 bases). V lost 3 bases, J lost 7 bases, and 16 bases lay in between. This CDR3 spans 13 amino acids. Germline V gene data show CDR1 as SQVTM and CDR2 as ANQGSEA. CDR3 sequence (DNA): TGCAGCGTTGATAAAATAAGAGGGAATGAGCAGTACTTC. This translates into CSVDKIRGNEQYF.

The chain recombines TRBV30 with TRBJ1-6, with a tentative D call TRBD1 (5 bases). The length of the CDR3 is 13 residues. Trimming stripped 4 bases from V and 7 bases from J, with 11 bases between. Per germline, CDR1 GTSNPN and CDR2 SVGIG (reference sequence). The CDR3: CAWMVQGNSPLHF. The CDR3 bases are TGTGCCTGGATGGTGCAGGGAAATTCACCCCTCCACTTT.